The 17 T cell receptor beta chains listed next were all sequenced from one sample in a study of technical replicates of blood from several donors. Repertoires were generated with immunoSEQ multiplex PCR, while TCRdb's copy carries only in-frame clones and drops some. Of 55,000 to 75,000 clones in the sample, 75% to 90% are singletons; the top ten hold approximately 5.4%. Sample: PBMCs. Source of these receptors: a human donor in good health. Some clones in this sample may be carry-over from other donors' samples.

This chain connects TRBV4-2 to TRBJ2-3; 7 positions agree with TRBD1. This CDR3 comprises 16 residues. After removal of 3 bases from V and 0 bases from J, the junction contained 6 bases not matched to a gene. CDR1 LGHNA and CDR2 YNFKEQ come from the germline V gene. CDR3 nucleotide sequence: TGTGCCAGCAGCCACCCCAGGACAGGAAGCACAGATACGCAGTATTTT. It specifies CASSHPRTGSTDTQYF.

This chain links TRBV6-5 with TRBJ2-3; 11 bases match TRBD2. CDR3 length: 14 amino acids. Looked up from germline, CDR1 is MNHEY and CDR2 is SVGAGI. Trimming removed 6 bases from V and 3 bases from J; junction bases left unmatched: 2. The CDR3 region is CASRLAGETDTQYF. The CDR3 coding sequence is TGTGCCAGCAGACTAGCGGGAGAAACAGATACGCAGTATTTT.

This clone appeared a few times. CDR3 region: CAWALWASGNSPLHF. In DNA, the CDR3 is TGTGCCTGGGCTCTGTGGGCCTCGGGGAATTCACCCCTCCACTTT. The rearrangement links TRBV30 to TRBJ1-6; D call uncertain. Germline V CDR1 and CDR2: GTSNPN, SVGIG (reference sequence). The CDR3 length is 15 residues. Trimming left V 5 bases short and J 7 bases short, with 18 bases between.

The V and J genes are TRBV9 and TRBJ2-6; TRBD1 matches at 7 bases. The CDR3 is made up of 16 amino acids. Germline-derived CDR1 and CDR2 are SGDLS and YYNGEE. J gave up 0 bases and V 3 bases, and 3 bases lay outside the gene matches. For the CDR3, the DNA is TGTGCCAGCAGCGCGGGACAGACCTCTGGGGCCAACGTCCTGACTTTC. Protein product: CASSAGQTSGANVLTF.

This chain connects TRBV9 to TRBJ2-5; 14 bases are shared with TRBD2. Germline values: CDR1 SGDLS, CDR2 YYNGEE. Trimming cost V 4 bases and J 5 bases; bases outside gene matches: 4. CDR3 length: 15 amino acids. The CDR3 sequence: CASSTGLAGAETQYF. The CDR3 DNA sequence: TGTGCCAGCAGCACGGGACTAGCGGGAGCTGAGACCCAGTACTTC.

The chain is built from TRBV4-1 and TRBJ1-3; 8 nucleotides agree with TRBD1. J lost 0 bases, V lost 4 bases, and 8 bases had no gene match. Germline CDR1 is MGHRA and CDR2 is YSYEKL. The CDR3 is made up of 17 amino acids. CDR3 sequence: CASSRPGQDPSGNTIYF. CDR3 DNA sequence: TGCGCCAGCAGCCGCCCGGGACAGGACCCCTCTGGAAACACCATATATTTT.

The genes are TRBV5-1 and TRBJ1-1, with 11 bases aligning to TRBD1. Germline CDR1 reads SGHRS; CDR2 reads YFSETQ. With V trimmed by 2 bases and J by 2 bases, 8 bases remained unmatched. The CDR3 is 17 amino acids. In DNA form, the CDR3 reads TGCGCCAGCAGCTTAGGGACAGGGGGGACCTATAACACTGAAGCTTTCTTT. This codes for CASSLGTGGTYNTEAFF.

On this clone itself: Other DNA sequences in this sample translate to the same CDR3. CDR3 nucleotide sequence: TGTGCCAGCAGTGAAGCAGGGGGCAATGAGCAGTTCTTC. This gives the protein CASSEAGGNEQFF. The chain joins TRBV2 to TRBJ2-1, with a weak D call TRBD1 (6 bases). Between the trimmed V and J ends, which lost 0 bases and 6 bases, there was a span of 6 bases. Germline V gene data show CDR1 as SNHLY and CDR2 as FYNNEI. The CDR3 has 13 residues.

This clone has only a few counts. V gene TRBV5-5 combines with J gene TRBJ2-7; 7 nucleotides line up with TRBD1. CDR1 is SGHKS, CDR2 YYEKEE, per germline (reference sequence). V shed 0 bases, J shed 0 bases, and the junction held 0 bases outside the gene matches. The CDR3 contains 14 residues. The CDR3 coding sequence is TGTGCCAGCAGCTTGGCAGGGGGCTCCTACGAGCAGTACTTC. It codes for CASSLAGGSYEQYF. The full variable domain, in which reference TRBV5-5 and TRBJ2-7 provide the parts outside the CDR3, is DAGVTQSPTHLIKTRGQQVTLRCSPISGHKSVSWYQQVLGQGPQFIFQYYEKEERGRGNFPDRFSARQFPNYSSELNVNALLLGDSALYLCASSLAGGSYEQYFGPGTRLTVT.

The chain is built from TRBV15 and TRBJ2-1; D is perhaps TRBD2 (7 bases). The V gene lost 6 bases and the J gene lost 8 bases, with 26 bases spanning the gap. The CDR3 is 17 amino acids. In germline, CDR1 is LNHNV, CDR2 YYDKDF (reference sequence). CDR3 residues: CATRVRGRGGQSDEQFF. CDR3 nucleotides: TGTGCCACCAGAGTTCGGGGGAGGGGGGGCCAAAGCGATGAGCAGTTCTTC.

This clone has just one count. The genes are TRBV7-9 and TRBJ2-1, with TRBD1 matching 9 bases. The length of the CDR3 is 13 residues. Germline V CDR1 and CDR2: SEHNR, FQNEAQ (reference sequence). Germline trimming cut 5 bases from V and 9 bases from J; bases unmatched to any gene: 5. CDR3 amino acids: CASSPQGAIEQFF. The DNA of the CDR3 is TGTGCCAGCAGCCCACAGGGGGCGATTGAGCAGTTCTTC. Filled out from reference TRBV7-9 and TRBJ2-1, the complete variable domain reads DTGVSQNPRHKITKRGQNVTFRCDPISEHNRLYWYRQTLGQGPEFLTYFQNEAQLEKSRLLSDRFSAERPKGSFSTLEIQRTEQGDSAMYLCASSPQGAIEQFFGPGTRLTVL.

The chain carries TRBV6-1 and TRBJ2-7; D may be TRBD2 (5 bases). Trimming removed 4 bases from V and 4 bases from J, with 23 bases in between. Germline V gene sequence: CDR1 MNHNS, CDR2 SASEGT. The CDR3 runs to 17 residues. CDR3 protein: CASSVTGSIWSTYEQYF. The CDR3 nucleotides read TGTGCCAGCAGTGTCACGGGGTCCATCTGGAGTACATACGAGCAGTACTTC.

This sequence joins TRBV4-2 and TRBJ1-1, with D unclear. Per germline, CDR1 LGHNA and CDR2 YNFKEQ. The V end lost 2 bases, the J end lost 7 bases, and 17 bases lay between the germline ends. The CDR3 runs to 15 residues. The CDR3 nucleotides are TGTGCCAGCAGCCAACTCCGGTCCGAACGGGGTGAAGCTTTCTTT. It is translated as CASSQLRSERGEAFF.

The table lists this clone with a few counts. The chain employs TRBV6-1 and TRBJ1-1; 12 nucleotides align to TRBD1. The CDR3 consists of 15 residues. Germline V gives CDR1 MNHNS, CDR2 SASEGT. The V and J ends lost 5 bases and 11 bases, in that order; junction bases with no gene match: 12. For the CDR3, the DNA is TGTGCCAGCAGTCCCGGGACAGGGGGCGCGTTGGGCGCTTTCTTT. Protein sequence: CASSPGTGGALGAFF.

The chain combines TRBV29-1 with TRBJ1-5; 12 bases fit TRBD1. CDR1 and CDR2 (germline): SQVTM, ANQGSEA. J gave up 9 bases and V 6 bases, and 6 bases lay outside the gene matches. This CDR3 contains 13 residues. The CDR3 loop reads CSVGQGAEWPQHF. The CDR3 DNA sequence: TGCAGCGTGGGACAGGGGGCCGAGTGGCCCCAGCATTTT.

The V call is TRBV30, the J call TRBJ2-3, with D perhaps TRBD1 (5 bases). Trimming pared 2 bases from V and 7 bases from J, leaving 10 bases between. The CDR3 totals 12 residues. Germline loops: CDR1 GTSNPN, CDR2 SVGIG (reference sequence). The CDR3 coding sequence is TGTGCCTGGAGTCAAGACAGTTATACGCAGTATTTT. This translates into CAWSQDSYTQYF.

This clone was counted a single time. The rearrangement links TRBV15 to TRBJ2-1; 11 nucleotides line up with TRBD2. CDR1 LNHNV and CDR2 YYDKDF come from the germline V gene (reference sequence). J was trimmed by 7 bases and V by 5 bases; bases with no gene match: 7. This CDR3 region has 15 residues. The CDR3: CATSDLAGGRNEQFF. Here the CDR3 DNA reads TGTGCCACCAGCGACCTAGCGGGAGGTCGTAATGAGCAGTTCTTC. The whole variable domain, remainder taken from reference TRBV15 and TRBJ2-1, is DAMVIQNPRYQVTQFGKPVTLSCSQTLNHNVMYWYQQKSSQAPKLLFHYYDKDFNNEADTPDNFQSRRPNTSFCFLDIRSPGLGDTAMYLCATSDLAGGRNEQFFGPGTRLTVL.